The rows below give T cell receptor beta chains drawn from one sample of a study of T cells in Graves' hyperthyroidism and ophthalmopathy. TCRdb analysed the multiplex PCR reads with MiXCR anew, one entry per CDR3 protein. Here the sample spans 380,000 or so distinct CDR3 sequences, 15% to 20% being singletons. Input material: blood. The receptors derive from a woman in her late teens or twenties with Graves' hyperthyroidism. Both conserved end residues are part of each CDR3. The order of the fields is J gene, V gene, D gene, clone size, CDR3 protein, CDR3 DNA. A D gene is named only where the DNA matches it firmly. The size field is filled for only some rows; it gives once, few, many or a size class.

j_call: TRBJ2-7
v_call: TRBV18
d_call: NA
clone_size: many
cdr3_aa: CASSPSSGTTYEQYF
cdr3_nt: TGTGCCAGCTCACCTTCCTCGGGAACCACCTACGAGCAGTACTTC

j_call: TRBJ1-1
v_call: TRBV5-1
d_call: NA
clone_size: NA
cdr3_aa: CASSSEWAGSGDAFF
cdr3_nt: TGCGCCAGCAGCTCGGAATGGGCAGGGTCTGGGGATGCTTTCTTT

j_call: TRBJ1-5
v_call: TRBV5-4
d_call: NA
clone_size: few
cdr3_aa: CASSFFQISAFTGQPQHF
cdr3_nt: TGTGCCAGCAGCTTTTTCCAGATCAGCGCGTTTACTGGTCAGCCCCAGCATTTT

j_call: TRBJ1-2
v_call: TRBV15
d_call: NA
clone_size: many
cdr3_aa: CATSRDLRGYGYTF
cdr3_nt: TGTGCCACCAGCAGAGATCTACGCGGCTATGGCTACACCTTC

j_call: TRBJ1-1
v_call: TRBV10-3
d_call: TRBD1
clone_size: many
cdr3_aa: CAISKGQGATGNTEAFF
cdr3_nt: TGTGCCATCAGTAAGGGACAGGGGGCGACCGGGAACACTGAAGCTTTCTTT

j_call: TRBJ1-5
v_call: TRBV28
d_call: TRBD1
clone_size: NA
cdr3_aa: CASSSGTGHQPQHF
cdr3_nt: TGTGCCAGCAGCTCCGGGACAGGGCATCAGCCCCAGCATTTT

j_call: TRBJ2-7
v_call: TRBV6-1
d_call: NA
clone_size: many
cdr3_aa: CASSSPTELYF
cdr3_nt: TGTGCCAGCAGTTCCCCAACGGAGCTGTACTTC

j_call: TRBJ2-5
v_call: TRBV7-2
d_call: NA
clone_size: NA
cdr3_aa: CASSPSGWRTQYF
cdr3_nt: TGTGCCAGCAGCCCCTCGGGGTGGAGGACCCAGTACTTC

j_call: TRBJ2-2
v_call: TRBV10-3
d_call: NA
clone_size: NA
cdr3_aa: CAISGGDRNTGELFF
cdr3_nt: TGTGCCATCAGTGGCGGGGACAGGAACACCGGGGAGCTGTTTTTT

j_call: TRBJ1-2
v_call: TRBV28
d_call: NA
clone_size: NA
cdr3_aa: CASSLIANYGYTF
cdr3_nt: TGTGCCAGCAGCCTCATAGCTAACTATGGCTACACCTTC

j_call: TRBJ1-2
v_call: TRBV12-3/TRBV12-4
d_call: TRBD1
clone_size: NA
cdr3_aa: CASREDRGTYGYTF
cdr3_nt: TGTGCCAGCAGGGAAGACAGGGGGACATATGGCTACACCTTC

j_call: TRBJ1-1
v_call: TRBV5-1
d_call: NA
clone_size: many
cdr3_aa: CASSPRESTEAFF
cdr3_nt: TGCGCCAGCAGCCCCAGGGAGAGCACTGAAGCTTTCTTT

j_call: TRBJ1-5
v_call: TRBV10-3
d_call: TRBD1
clone_size: many
cdr3_aa: CATKDFGQGNQPQHF
cdr3_nt: TGTGCCACCAAAGATTTCGGACAGGGCAATCAGCCCCAGCATTTT

j_call: TRBJ2-7
v_call: TRBV11-3
d_call: NA
clone_size: NA
cdr3_aa: CSSSLVSTFYEQYF
cdr3_nt: TGTTCCAGCAGCTTAGTTTCTACTTTCTACGAGCAGTACTTC

j_call: TRBJ2-6
v_call: TRBV6-1
d_call: NA
clone_size: many
cdr3_aa: CASSASWGSSGANVLTF
cdr3_nt: TGTGCCAGCAGTGCGAGTTGGGGGAGCTCTGGGGCCAACGTCCTGACTTTC

j_call: TRBJ2-2
v_call: TRBV24-1
d_call: NA
clone_size: many
cdr3_aa: CATSDQGRRELFF
cdr3_nt: TGTGCCACCAGTGACCAGGGACGGAGGGAGCTGTTTTTT

j_call: TRBJ2-5
v_call: TRBV25-1
d_call: TRBD2
clone_size: many
cdr3_aa: CASSGAGLAGDREQETQYF
cdr3_nt: TGTGCCAGCAGTGGAGCAGGCCTAGCGGGGGATCGGGAACAAGAGACCCAGTACTTC

j_call: TRBJ2-7
v_call: TRBV19
d_call: NA
clone_size: NA
cdr3_aa: CASSLQEAQNEQYF
cdr3_nt: TGTGCCAGTAGTCTTCAGGAGGCGCAGAACGAGCAGTACTTC

j_call: TRBJ1-2
v_call: TRBV5-1
d_call: NA
clone_size: many
cdr3_aa: CASSPSGQGLSSYGYTF
cdr3_nt: TGCGCCAGCAGCCCCAGTGGGCAGGGGCTATCTTCCTATGGCTACACCTTC

j_call: TRBJ1-2
v_call: TRBV20-1
d_call: NA
clone_size: many
cdr3_aa: CSARDQGSMPPYHTF
cdr3_nt: TGCAGTGCTAGAGATCAGGGTAGTATGCCCCCTTATCACACCTTC

j_call: TRBJ1-5
v_call: TRBV6-5
d_call: NA
clone_size: many
cdr3_aa: CASSYSYTAAQPQHF
cdr3_nt: TGTGCCAGCAGTTACTCTTATACAGCGGCTCAGCCCCAGCATTTT

j_call: TRBJ1-2
v_call: TRBV6-1
d_call: NA
clone_size: many
cdr3_aa: CASSEAIRGGRRYGYTF
cdr3_nt: TGTGCCAGCAGTGAAGCGATAAGAGGCGGAAGGAGGTATGGCTACACCTTC

j_call: TRBJ1-2
v_call: TRBV29-1
d_call: TRBD1
clone_size: NA
cdr3_aa: CSVEVLETGGEVGYTF
cdr3_nt: TGCAGCGTTGAGGTCCTGGAGACAGGGGGAGAGGTTGGCTACACCTTC

j_call: TRBJ2-7
v_call: TRBV5-1
d_call: TRBD2
clone_size: many
cdr3_aa: CASSSVAGVREQYF
cdr3_nt: TGCGCCAGCAGCTCGGTAGCGGGGGTGCGCGAGCAGTACTTC

j_call: TRBJ1-5
v_call: TRBV5-1
d_call: NA
clone_size: few
cdr3_aa: CASSLANREHQPQHF
cdr3_nt: TGCGCCAGCAGCTTGGCCAATAGGGAGCATCAGCCCCAGCATTTT

j_call: TRBJ1-1
v_call: TRBV4-1
d_call: NA
clone_size: few
cdr3_aa: CASSQETRGGTEAFF
cdr3_nt: TGCGCCAGCAGCCAAGAGACCAGGGGAGGGACTGAAGCTTTCTTT